One sample yielded the 30 T cell receptor beta chains listed below, sequenced in a study of T-cell memory formation after mild COVID-19. TCRdb processed the 5' RACE reads anew with MiXCR; each CDR3 protein has one entry. Of about 140,000 distinct CDR3 sequences listed, roughly 19% are singletons. Sample: PBMCs or a T cell subset sorted from them (not recorded which). The source of these receptors is an adult woman who had mild COVID-19 (a few samples of this study predate the infection). Cell type and time point are not known.

This clonotype was observed many times. V is TRBV7-3 and J is TRBJ2-5, with D possibly TRBD2 on 5 matching bases. CDR3 size: 15 residues. Germline assignment: CDR1 SGHTA and CDR2 FQGTGA. Trimming shortened V by 5 bases and J by 5 bases, and 18 bases separated the two germline ends. CDR3 region: CASSLSPTTRETQYF. CDR3 DNA sequence: TGTGCCAGCAGCCTCTCGCCGACTACCAGGGAGACCCAGTACTTC.

This clonotype appeared a few times. The chain is built from TRBV2 and TRBJ2-3, with D unresolved. Germline V lookup: CDR1 SNHLY, CDR2 FYNNEI. The CDR3 totals 12 residues. V was clipped by 3 bases and J by 8 bases, with 9 bases between them. In DNA form, the CDR3 reads TGTGCCAGCAGTGACCCCCCAGCTACGCAGTATTTT. Residues: CASSDPPATQYF.

The V and J genes are TRBV5-1 and TRBJ1-1; D not certain. The germline V and J ends were trimmed by 4 bases and 5 bases, with 9 bases remaining between them. The germline CDR1 and CDR2 sequences are SGHRS and YFSETQ. The CDR3 totals 12 residues. The CDR3 DNA reads as TGCGCCAGCAGCAGGGTTCAGACTGAAGCTTTCTTT. It yields the protein CASSRVQTEAFF.

CDR3 DNA sequence: TGTGCCAGCAGCTTCGCCGGGACAGGGGGCGAGCAGTACTTC. Translating it yields CASSFAGTGGEQYF. The chain is built from TRBV7-9 and TRBJ2-7; 11 nucleotides align to TRBD1. Germline V gene lookup returns CDR1 SEHNR and CDR2 FQNEAQ (reference sequence). The V gene end was trimmed by 3 bases and the J gene end by 6 bases; junction bases not matched to a gene: 4. This CDR3 comprises 14 residues.

The chain recombines TRBV27 with TRBJ2-1; D ambiguous. The CDR3 is 14 residues long. CDR1 MNHEY and CDR2 SMNVEV come from the germline V gene (reference sequence). Trimming took 4 bases from V and 3 from J, leaving 10 bases between them. The CDR3 DNA reads as TGTGCCAGCAGTTCGCTAACGTACTACAATGAGCAGTTCTTC. Protein product: CASSSLTYYNEQFF.

This clonotype was observed a handful of times. The CDR3 coding sequence is TGCGCCAGCAGCTCGGACCCGGGACCCCCGAGCTCCTACGAGCAGTACTTC. It encodes CASSSDPGPPSSYEQYF. V usage is TRBV5-1 and J usage is TRBJ2-7, with D possibly being TRBD1 or TRBD2 (5 bases each). The CDR3 has 17 residues. The germline V and J ends were trimmed by 3 bases and 0 bases, with 19 bases remaining between them. CDR1 is SGHRS and CDR2 is YFSETQ in the germline V gene.

This clonotype was seen only a few times. V is TRBV7-2 and J is TRBJ1-5, with D possibly TRBD1 on 5 matching bases. The CDR3 spans 14 residues. The germline CDR1 and CDR2 sequences are SGHTA and FQGNSA. V was clipped by 5 bases and J by 9 bases, with 17 bases between them. Here the CDR3 DNA reads TGTGCCAGCAGCGCCGAGGGCAGGGTTTGGCCCCAGCATTTT. This encodes CASSAEGRVWPQHF.

The CDR3 reads CASRPADRDRGSPLHF. The CDR3 coding sequence is TGTGCCAGTAGGCCAGCAGACCGGGACAGGGGGTCTCCCCTCCACTTT. This sequence joins TRBV19 and TRBJ1-6; 11 nucleotides agree with TRBD1. V gave up 6 bases and J gave up 13 bases; unmatched junction bases: 14. This CDR3 region has 16 residues. The V gene's germline CDR1 is LNHDA and CDR2 SQIVND (reference sequence).

This clonotype was counted between two and nine times. V is TRBV7-2 and J is TRBJ2-7, with D maybe TRBD1 (6 bases). CDR3 size: 15 residues. Deletions cut 0 bases from V and 5 bases from J, with 14 bases between. CDR1 and CDR2 (germline): SGHTA, FQGNSA. CDR3 DNA: TGTGCCAGCAGCTTAGCGCTGGGGGCTAGGCACGAGCAGTACTTC. Protein product: CASSLALGARHEQYF.

The J gene is TRBJ2-7, the V gene TRBV24-1, with 8 bases that match TRBD1. The CDR3 has 15 amino acids. Trimming removed 4 bases from V and 3 bases from J; junction bases left unmatched: 7. The germline V gene encodes CDR1 KGHDR and CDR2 SFDVKD. The CDR3 spells CATSEGTGRGYEQYF. The CDR3 DNA reads as TGTGCCACCAGTGAAGGGACAGGACGGGGCTACGAGCAGTACTTC.

This chain connects TRBV2 to TRBJ2-1; D is possibly TRBD1 (5 bases). This CDR3 contains 14 residues. Germline V gives CDR1 SNHLY, CDR2 FYNNEI. Deletions cut 6 bases from V and 2 bases from J, with 11 bases between. The CDR3 region has the DNA TGTGCCAGCAGGAGGACACCTGCCTACAATGAGCAGTTCTTC. Translating it yields CASRRTPAYNEQFF.

Many counts were recorded for this clonotype. The chain links TRBV7-2 to TRBJ2-3; D uncertain. V shed 2 bases and J shed 2 bases, with 2 bases lying between them. This CDR3 contains 12 residues. CDR1 SGHTA and CDR2 FQGNSA come from the germline V gene. CDR3 amino acids: CASSLYTDTQYF. The CDR3 nucleotides are TGTGCCAGCAGCTTATACACAGATACGCAGTATTTT.

The V and J genes are TRBV7-8 and TRBJ2-5, with TRBD2 matching 8 bases. V shed 1 base and J 5 bases; nucleotides not matched to a gene: 9. From germline, CDR1 is SGHVS and CDR2 FQNEAQ. This CDR3 comprises 16 residues. In DNA form, the CDR3 reads TGTGCCAGCAGCTTAGTATCGGGAGGGCAGGGGGAGACCCAGTACTTC. Translating it yields CASSLVSGGQGETQYF.

This clonotype was detected a few times. The rearrangement links TRBV4-3 to TRBJ1-2, with D perhaps matching TRBD1 (6 bases). The CDR3 length is 15 residues. Germline-derived CDR1 and CDR2 are LGHNA and YSLEER. Deletions cut 1 base from V and 5 bases from J, with 14 bases between. The CDR3 coding sequence is TGCGCCAGCAGCCAAGCGGGGGGACAATCATATGGCTACACCTTC. Encoded protein: CASSQAGGQSYGYTF.

This clonotype was seen a handful of times. V gene TRBV14 combines with J gene TRBJ2-4; D uncertain. The CDR3 runs to 15 residues. The V gene's germline CDR1 is SGHDN and CDR2 FVKESK. V dropped 1 base and J dropped 7 bases, with 14 bases sitting between them. The CDR3: CASSQGAARRNIQYF. Written as DNA, the CDR3 is TGTGCCAGCAGCCAAGGAGCAGCCCGGCGGAACATTCAGTACTTC. The variable domain in full, with the rest retrieved from reference TRBV14 and TRBJ2-4, is EAGVTQFPSHSVIEKGQTVTLRCDPISGHDNLYWYRRVMGKEIKFLLHFVKESKQDESGMPNNRFLAERTGGTYSTLKVQPAELEDSGVYFCASSQGAARRNIQYFGAGTRLSVL.

V and J are TRBV7-2 and TRBJ2-1; tentatively, D is TRBD2 (5 bases). The length of the CDR3 is 16 residues. The germline CDR1 and CDR2 sequences are SGHTA and FQGNSA. V gave up 1 base and J gave up 8 bases, with 18 bases separating them. The CDR3 DNA reads as TGTGCCAGCAGCTTAGTGGCGCCGAGAGGGCGGGATGAGCAGTTCTTC. Translating it yields CASSLVAPRGRDEQFF.

This clonotype was counted a few times. This chain joins TRBV12-3 or TRBV12-4 and TRBJ1-1; D remains unclear. V was shortened by 3 bases and J by 0 bases, with 8 bases between the two germline ends. The length of the CDR3 is 14 residues. The CDR3 region has the DNA TGTGCCAGCAGTTTTATGACAATGAACACTGAAGCTTTCTTT. As protein: CASSFMTMNTEAFF.

This clonotype came up a few times. The gene calls are TRBV24-1 and TRBJ2-5; tentatively, D is TRBD1 or TRBD2 (5 bases each). Germline-derived CDR1 and CDR2 are KGHDR and SFDVKD. This CDR3 spans 14 amino acids. V lost 4 bases, J lost 4 bases, and 12 bases lay in between. Written as DNA, the CDR3 is TGTGCCACCAGTGAGCCGGGACGTGGAGAGACCCAGTACTTC. It encodes CATSEPGRGETQYF.

This clonotype showed up many times. This chain uses TRBV3-1 with TRBJ2-2; TRBD1 matches 12 bases. V shed 4 bases and J 5 bases; nucleotides not matched to a gene: 11. Germline CDR1 LGHDT, CDR2 YNNKEL (reference sequence). This CDR3 spans 18 amino acids. CDR3 nucleotides: TGTGCCAGCAGCCTCCTCCCCGGGACAGGGGGCCGAACCGGGGAGCTGTTTTTT. It codes for CASSLLPGTGGRTGELFF.

The chain employs TRBV6-2 or TRBV6-3 and TRBJ2-7; 8 bases are a match to TRBD1. The trim removed 4 bases at V and 5 bases at J, leaving 7 bases unmatched. Germline-derived CDR1 and CDR2 are MNHEY and SVGEGT. The CDR3 is 14 amino acids. The CDR3 DNA reads TGTGCCAGCAGTTCGGGACAGGTCGGCCACGAGCAGTACTTC. Residues: CASSSGQVGHEQYF.

This rearrangement joins TRBV20-1 to TRBJ2-3, with TRBD2 matching 12 bases. In germline, CDR1 is DFQATT, CDR2 SNEGSKA (reference sequence). This CDR3 contains 18 residues. V shed 1 base and J 2 bases; nucleotides not matched to a gene: 10. CDR3 sequence reads: CSARVRLAGGVVTDTQYF. CDR3 coding DNA: TGCAGTGCTAGAGTGAGGCTAGCGGGGGGGGTAGTCACAGATACGCAGTATTTT.

In its sample, this clonotype was seen a few times. The gene calls are TRBV19 and TRBJ2-7, with D possibly being TRBD1 (6 bases). Trimming left V 6 bases short and J 0 bases short, with 18 bases between. This CDR3 is built from 16 residues. Germline CDR1 LNHDA, CDR2 SQIVND (reference sequence). CDR3 residues: CASSAPGHANSYEQYF. The CDR3 coding sequence is TGTGCCAGTAGCGCCCCGGGACACGCCAACTCCTACGAGCAGTACTTC.

V usage is TRBV7-9 and J usage is TRBJ2-7; 8 bases match TRBD2. The V gene's germline CDR1 is SEHNR and CDR2 FQNEAQ (reference sequence). The CDR3 totals 14 residues. The trim removed 5 bases at V and 5 bases at J, leaving 8 bases unmatched. The CDR3 loop reads CASSPGGGANEQYF. In DNA form, the CDR3 reads TGTGCCAGCAGCCCCGGGGGGGGTGCGAACGAGCAGTACTTC.

This clonotype has just a few counts. CDR3 in DNA: TGTGCCAGCAGCAAGACTAGCGGGAGAGGTGCAGATACGCAGTATTTT. It codes for CASSKTSGRGADTQYF. This chain connects TRBV7-2 to TRBJ2-3; TRBD2 agrees at 12 bases. Germline trimming cut 5 bases from V and 4 bases from J; bases unmatched to any gene: 7. This CDR3 has 16 residues. CDR1 and CDR2 from the germline V gene are SGHTA and FQGNSA.

This rearrangement joins TRBV2 to TRBJ1-2, with no clear D. This CDR3 is 11 amino acids long. Germline values: CDR1 SNHLY, CDR2 FYNNEI. The V and J ends lost 8 bases and 7 bases respectively, with 11 bases between them. CDR3 in amino acids: CASCRDGGYTF. The CDR3 bases are TGTGCCAGCTGTCGGGATGGTGGCTACACCTTC.

Regarding this clonotype: The junction departs from germline at one end; a sequencing error may be responsible. The J gene is TRBJ1-1, the V gene TRBV29-1; weak D call: TRBD1 (6 bases). Germline loops: CDR1 SQVTM, CDR2 ANQGSEA. This CDR3 contains 14 residues. The CDR3 region has the DNA TGCAGCGTAGAAGCGACAGGAGGTTTTACTGAAGCTTTCTTT. Its protein product is CSVEATGGFTEAFF.

This clonotype was seen only a few times. CDR3 amino acids: CSARAPNRPNNSPLHF. The CDR3 DNA reads TGCAGTGCTAGAGCCCCGAATCGGCCCAATAATTCACCCCTCCACTTT. This chain connects TRBV20-1 to TRBJ1-6; D unresolved. Germline lookup yields CDR1 DFQATT and CDR2 SNEGSKA (reference sequence). The germline V and J ends were trimmed by 1 base and 5 bases, with 15 bases remaining between them. The CDR3 contains 16 residues.

The chain uses TRBV20-1 and TRBJ2-3, with 8 bases aligning to TRBD2. CDR1 and CDR2 (germline): DFQATT, SNEGSKA (reference sequence). CDR3 size: 14 residues. V shed 5 bases and J 5 bases; nucleotides not matched to a gene: 9. The CDR3 reads CSAYPGGPKDTQYF. CDR3 in DNA: TGCAGTGCTTACCCGGGAGGGCCGAAAGATACGCAGTATTTT.

The chain uses TRBV7-2 and TRBJ2-3, with a possible D match to TRBD2 (8 bases). Germline values: CDR1 SGHTA, CDR2 FQGNSA. V shed 5 bases and J shed 4 bases, with 19 bases lying between them. This CDR3 region has 16 residues. In DNA form, the CDR3 reads TGTGCCAGCAGCAGCCGGAGGGGGCGGGGGGCAGATACGCAGTATTTT. Translation: CASSSRRGRGADTQYF.

V and J are TRBV7-9 and TRBJ2-3; 7 bases line up with TRBD1. V gave up 3 bases and J gave up 5 bases; unmatched junction bases: 8. The CDR3 spans 15 residues. Germline values: CDR1 SEHNR, CDR2 FQNEAQ (reference sequence). CDR3 DNA sequence: TGTGCCAGCAGCTTGACGACAGGGTCGAAAGATACGCAGTATTTT. It is translated as CASSLTTGSKDTQYF.